Each of the 5 T cell receptor beta chains below was sequenced from the same sample in a study of T cell changes during pregnancy in multiple sclerosis. Assay used: immunoSEQ multiplex PCR; TCRdb lists only in-frame clones, some missing. The sample holds 50,000 or so clones, about 91% seen once. The starting material was CD8+ T cells from peripheral blood mononuclear cells, obtained after pregnancy. These receptors were taken from a female donor with multiple sclerosis, enrolled in a pregnancy study.

This clone occurred once. V is TRBV10-3 and J is TRBJ1-2, with TRBD1 as a possible D gene (6 bases). CDR3 size: 13 residues. The ends were cut back, 2 bases at V and 4 bases at J, with 8 bases in the middle. Germline V gene data show CDR1 as ENHRY and CDR2 as SYGVKD. DNA of the CDR3: TGTGCCATCAGTGAGGGGGGGGCCTATGGCTACACCTTC. Translation: CAISEGGAYGYTF.

The chain is built from TRBV2 and TRBJ2-5, with a possible D match to TRBD2 (6 bases). This CDR3 has 16 amino acids. Germline-derived CDR1 and CDR2 are SNHLY and FYNNEI. Trimming pared 3 bases from V and 2 bases from J, leaving 16 bases between. The CDR3 nucleotides are TGTGCCAGCAGTGAGCCGTTGGGGGGAGGTCAAGAGACCCAGTACTTC. The encoded protein is CASSEPLGGGQETQYF.

In this sample, this clone turned up once. The J gene is TRBJ2-3, the V gene TRBV9; 12 positions agree with TRBD2. V dropped 3 bases and J dropped 3; count of bases not matched to a gene: 2. The CDR3 loop spans 15 amino acids. The germline V gene encodes CDR1 SGDLS and CDR2 YYNGEE. This chain's CDR3 is CASSDGLAGTDTQYF. The CDR3 nucleotides are TGTGCCAGCAGCGATGGACTAGCGGGGACAGATACGCAGTATTTT.

V usage is TRBV25-1 and J usage is TRBJ1-1, with TRBD1 identical over 12 bases. This CDR3 has 15 residues. J lost 4 bases, V lost 7 bases, and 7 bases had no gene match. Looked up from germline, CDR1 is MGHDK and CDR2 is SYGVNS. CDR3 nucleotides: TGTGCCAGCATCGGGACAGGGGGCTCAGGCACTGAAGCTTTCTTT. It codes for CASIGTGGSGTEAFF. The full variable domain, rest sourced from reference TRBV25-1 and TRBJ1-1, is EADIYQTPRYLVIGTGKKITLECSQTMGHDKMYWYQQDPGMELHLIHYSYGVNSTEKGDLSSESTVSRIRTEHFPLTLESARPSHTSQYLCASIGTGGSGTEAFFGQGTRLTVV.

Here the CDR3 DNA reads TGTGCCGAGGGGGGGGCCCAGAACACTGAAGCTTTCTTT. This translates into CAEGGAQNTEAFF. The rearrangement uses TRBV2 and TRBJ1-1; D possibly corresponds to TRBD1 (6 bases). V dropped 11 bases and J dropped 1 base, with 14 bases sitting between them. The CDR3 consists of 13 residues. Germline CDR1 is SNHLY and CDR2 is FYNNEI.